This is a list of T cell receptor beta chains from one sample in a study of shared clonotypes between healthy human individuals. The repertoire was sequenced with immunoSEQ multiplex PCR; TCRdb's copy has only in-frame clones and lacks some. The sample yields 600,000 to 700,000 clones, around 73% seen once. The specimen sequenced was memory CD4+ T cells sorted from blood. These receptor sequences come from a woman aged 25-40 years in good health. The CDR3 runs from the conserved cysteine through the conserved F or W. Fields, in order: clone size, D gene, J gene, V gene, CDR3 DNA, CDR3 protein. The D gene is left open where the match is weak. Size is stated for part of the rows, as once, few or many counts, or as a class when the clone is expanded.

.	TRBD2	TRBJ2-5	TRBV29-1	TGCAGCGCCCCCGGGGGGGGCCAGGAGACCCAGTACTTC	CSAPGGGQETQYF
.	.	TRBJ2-3	TRBV5-1	TGCGCCAGCAGCCCAAACACAGATACGCAGTATTTT	CASSPNTDTQYF
.	.	TRBJ1-2	TRBV19	TGTGCCAGTAGTAAAGGGAACTATGGCTACACCTTC	CASSKGNYGYTF
.	.	TRBJ2-1	TRBV6-6	TGTGCCAGCAGCCTTGGGGGGCGGGAGATTTTCTTC	CASSLGGREIFF
.	.	TRBJ2-7	TRBV6-1	TGTGCCAGCATAAACCCCGGACAAAAAGGCCACGAGCAGTACTTC	CASINPGQKGHEQYF
.	TRBD1	TRBJ1-5	TRBV19	TGTGCCAGTTCCCAAACAGGGGGCCGACAGCCCCAGCATTTT	CASSQTGGRQPQHF
.	.	TRBJ1-6	TRBV25-1	TGTGCCAGCAGGAGGGGGAATAATTCACCCCTCCACTTT	CASRRGNNSPLHF
.	.	TRBJ1-5	TRBV21-1	TGTGCCAGCACCGCGGACAGGGGCGGCAATCAGCCCCAGCATTTT	CASTADRGGNQPQHF
.	.	TRBJ2-3	TRBV6-6	TGTGCCAGCAGCACGGACTACCCGATGAGGACAGATACGCAGTATTTT	CASSTDYPMRTDTQYF
once	TRBD1	TRBJ2-5	TRBV2	TGTGCCAGCAGTGAGGAAGGCGGACAGGGGGAGACCCAGTACTTC	CASSEEGGQGETQYF
.	TRBD1	TRBJ1-2	TRBV5-1	TGCGCCAGCAGCGCAGCCGGGACAGCCTATGGCTACACCTTC	CASSAAGTAYGYTF
.	TRBD2	TRBJ2-3	TRBV5-4	TGTGCCAGCAGCCCCCAGATGGGTCTAGCGGGAGGGGGAGATACGCAGTATTTT	CASSPQMGLAGGGDTQYF
.	TRBD2	TRBJ2-1	TRBV30	TGTGCCTGGAGTGTACCTGGGACTAGCGGTTACAATGAGCAGTTCTTC	CAWSVPGTSGYNEQFF
.	.	TRBJ2-5	TRBV18	TGTGCCAGCCGTGCAGAAAAAGAGACCCAGTACTTC	CASRAEKETQYF
.	.	TRBJ2-7	TRBV5-1	TGCGCCAGCAGCTTCACGCTGAGCGAGCAGTACTTC	CASSFTLSEQYF
.	.	TRBJ2-5	TRBV28	TGTGCCAGCAGTTTGCCCGTCGGGACCCAGTACTTC	CASSLPVGTQYF
once	TRBD2	TRBJ2-1	TRBV7-3	TGTGCCAGCAGCTCGTTAGCGGGGGCCTACAATGAGCAGTTCTTC	CASSSLAGAYNEQFF
.	.	TRBJ1-5	TRBV6-6	TGTGCCAGCAGTCTACAGGGCGGCAATCAGCCCCAGCATTTT	CASSLQGGNQPQHF
few	.	TRBJ2-7	TRBV7-7	TGTGCCAGCAGCCCAGACACCACCTACGAGCAGTACTTC	CASSPDTTYEQYF
once	TRBD1	TRBJ2-5	TRBV2	TGTGCCAGCAGCCGCGACAGGGGGACCCAGTACTTC	CASSRDRGTQYF
.	TRBD2	TRBJ2-7	TRBV28	TGTGCCAGCAGGGTTAGCGGGAGGGAAACCTACGAGCAGTACTTC	CASRVSGRETYEQYF
few	.	TRBJ1-5	TRBV19	TGTGCCAGTAAGACGACTGCCGTCGGCAATCAGCCCCAGCATTTT	CASKTTAVGNQPQHF
.	.	TRBJ1-1	TRBV6-1	TGTGCCAGCAGTGAAATCTTCAGGAGCACTGAAGCTTTCTTT	CASSEIFRSTEAFF
few	.	TRBJ1-1	TRBV10-3	TGTGCCATCGGGGAGAGAAACACTGAAGCTTTCTTT	CAIGERNTEAFF
.	.	TRBJ2-1	TRBV19	TGTGCCAGTAGTTCGACAGTTCCCAATGAGCAGTTCTTC	CASSSTVPNEQFF
.	TRBD1	TRBJ1-1	TRBV5-1	TGCGCCAGCAGCAGCGACAGGGTGGCGTCTGAAGCTTTCTTT	CASSSDRVASEAFF
few	.	TRBJ1-1	TRBV18	TGTGCCAGCTCAGGGGTTAACACTGAAGCTTTCTTT	CASSGVNTEAFF
few	.	TRBJ2-1	TRBV4-1	TGCGCCAGCAGCCCCAACAGGGAACCCTTCTATGAGCAGTTCTTC	CASSPNREPFYEQFF
many	.	TRBJ1-4	TRBV2	TGTGCCAGCAGTGGCGCGACAGTGGGCACTAATGAAAAACTGTTTTTT	CASSGATVGTNEKLFF
.	.	TRBJ2-7	TRBV28	TGTGCCAGCAGACAGAGCTACGAGCAGTACTTC	CASRQSYEQYF
few	TRBD1	TRBJ2-7	TRBV5-1	TGCGCCAGCAGCTTGTCTTTCGGGGACAGCTCCTACGAGCAGTACTTC	CASSLSFGDSSYEQYF